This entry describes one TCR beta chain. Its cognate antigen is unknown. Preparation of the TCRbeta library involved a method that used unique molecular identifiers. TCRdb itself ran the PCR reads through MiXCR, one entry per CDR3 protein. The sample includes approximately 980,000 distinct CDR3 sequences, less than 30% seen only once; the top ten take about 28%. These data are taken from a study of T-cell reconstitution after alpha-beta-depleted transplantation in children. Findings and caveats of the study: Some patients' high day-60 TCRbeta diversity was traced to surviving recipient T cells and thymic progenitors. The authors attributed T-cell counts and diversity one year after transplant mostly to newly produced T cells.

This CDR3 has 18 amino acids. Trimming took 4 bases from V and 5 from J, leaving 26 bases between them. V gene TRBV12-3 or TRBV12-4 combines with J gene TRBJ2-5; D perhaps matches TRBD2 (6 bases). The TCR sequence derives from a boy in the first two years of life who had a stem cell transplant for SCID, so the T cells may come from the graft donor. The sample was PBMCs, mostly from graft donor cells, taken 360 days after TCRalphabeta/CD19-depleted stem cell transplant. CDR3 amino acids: CASSSRRRGVIRDETQYF. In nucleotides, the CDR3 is TGTGCCAGCAGTTCCCGTCGGCGGGGAGTAATCCGAGACGAGACCCAGTACTTC.